This record covers a single TCR beta chain. This specimen belongs to a study of blood T cell repertoires in COVID-19. Study summary: Acute and convalescent COVID-19 samples came from the United States, Italy and Spain. T cells, B-cell-depleted T cells, or PBMCs provided the cDNA or gDNA that served as material.

The germline CDR1 and CDR2 sequences are MNHNS and SASEGT. V gave up 4 bases and J gave up 4 bases; unmatched junction bases: 13. The CDR3 sequence is 17 residues long. Original data processing: Researchers report that nucleated cell counts were estimated from reference gene primer amplification. Produced via immunoSEQ multiplex PCR; TCRdb's table is partial and in-frame only. Clone size and V and J calls were adopted from that table, with D and trimming inferred from the DNA. The table includes roughly 50,000 clones, 90% detected once. The chain recombines TRBV6-1 with TRBJ2-5; 9 positions agree with TRBD1. Sequencing was carried out using peripheral blood. This receptor was obtained from a man in his forties or fifties with acute or convalescent COVID-19. This CDR3 is CASSALLWDRALETQYF. The CDR3 DNA sequence: TGTGCCAGCAGTGCCCTTTTGTGGGACAGGGCCCTAGAGACCCAGTACTTC.